This T cell receptor (beta chain) was sequenced during a study of regulatory dendritic cells for organ transplantation. Study details: Monocytes received vitamin D3 on days 0 and 4, IL-10 on day 4.

This CDR3 is 15 amino acids long. Per germline, CDR1 SGHVS and CDR2 FQNEAQ. Germline trimming cut 5 bases from V and 1 base from J; bases unmatched to any gene: 6. Data came from immunoSEQ multiplex PCR; TCRdb stores just in-frame clones and leaves some out. The data contain 12,000 or so clones, 74% of them seen just once; the ten biggest clones take up over 0.55%. CFSE-labeled sorted T cells met regulatory or mature dendritic cells for over 4 days. Worth noting for this clone: Its antigen is not identified.

General observations from the study: Memory CD8+ clonal expansion seemed more limited with regulatory than mature dendritic cells.

This clonotype was obtained from a human donor in good health. Sequencing was done on a sample of naive CD4+ T cells from blood cultured with regulatory dendritic cells. The subset here: CD45RA+ naive T cells. The chain is built from TRBV7-8 and TRBJ2-5; 8 nucleotides line up with TRBD1. This CDR3 is CASSARQGTQETQYF. CDR3 nucleotide sequence: TGTGCCAGCAGCGCCCGACAGGGGACCCAAGAGACCCAGTACTTC.